This TCR beta chain was recovered during a study of vaccination effects on CD4 cells after COVID-19. Turning to the study itself: Vaccination of participants consisted of two doses of either the BNT162b2 or mRNA-1273 vaccine.

Viral peptide pools were used in the ViraFEST assay to expand antigen-specific CD4+ T cells, and sequencing came afterward. Cells that had been cultured for ten to eleven days were the source of isolated CD4+ T cells. Nucleocapsid antibodies stayed negative before and after vaccination, showing no earlier SARS-CoV-2 infection. Fresh IL-2-containing medium replaced half the medium on days 3 and 7. As regards this clone: Its antigen remains unknown.

The assay was immunoSEQ multiplex PCR, and TCRdb's table has in-frame clones only and misses some. Found here are about 41,000 clones, under 85% of them singletons; the top ten hold about 3.1%. CDR1 and CDR2 from the germline V gene are LGHDT and YNNKEL (reference sequence). V gave up 2 bases and J gave up 1 base, with 6 bases separating them. The CDR3 loop spans 14 amino acids. Study conclusions and caveats: Among infection- and vaccine-induced clones, marked clonal contraction occurred late after vaccination. There was only 1 of 255 vaccine-induced clones in healthy vaccinees that cross-reacted with common cold coronaviruses.

The receptor's source is a human donor who received a COVID-19 vaccine. The rearrangement uses TRBV3-1 (or the pseudogene TRBV3-2) and TRBJ1-5, with D possibly being TRBD1 (6 bases). The sequencing here drew on CD4+ T cells from PBMCs cultured with HCoV-NL63 spike peptides, taken before COVID-19 vaccination. The CDR3 DNA is TGTGCCAGCAGCCAACAGGGGAGCAATCAGCCCCAGCATTTT. Encoded protein: CASSQQGSNQPQHF.